This TCR beta chain was found in a study of cytomegalovirus exposure and HLA in healthy donors. In regard to this clone: What it binds is unknown.

General observations from the study: In a later analysis, specific HLA alleles were associated with over 15,000 TCR beta sequences at a 0.05 false discovery rate.

Amplification used 60 Vbeta primers and 13 Jbeta primers. The assay was immunoSEQ multiplex PCR, and TCRdb's table has in-frame clones only and misses some. The table shows 190,000 or so clones, with roughly 80% occurring only once. The source is a man between 50 and 59 years old in good health and CMV-seronegative. Source material: PBMCs.

The chain's CDR3 is CASSPRRDIGELFF. The CDR3 DNA follows: TGTGCCAGCTCACCACGCCGGGACATCGGGGAGCTGTTTTTT. This chain connects TRBV18 to TRBJ2-2; possibly TRBD1 for D (6 bases). CDR3 size: 14 residues. Germline CDR1 reads KGHSH; CDR2 reads LQKENI. V was shortened by 1 base and J by 7 bases, with 10 bases between the two germline ends.